These 12 T cell receptor beta chains share one sample of origin, sequenced in a study of regulatory T cells in long-lasting Graves disease. The time point is: newly diagnosed GD, antithyroid drugs for less than 3 months. PBMC RNA served as the TCR library source. With iRepertoire HTBI primers and Arm-PCR of CDR3 regions, TCR beta libraries were built. TCRdb fed the multiplex PCR reads into MiXCR, producing one record per CDR3 protein. The sample holds 530,000 or so distinct CDR3 sequences, about 15% seen once. In addition, the sample was reused for a study of T cells in Graves' hyperthyroidism and ophthalmopathy.

The material was peripheral blood mononuclear cells (PBMCs), obtained at new diagnosis, from a patient treated with antithyroid drugs. The receptors come from a man aged 18-30 years with Graves disease.

The chain recombines TRBV7-2 with TRBJ1-1, with 10 bases identical to TRBD1. The germline gives CDR1 SGHTA, CDR2 FQGNSA. The CDR3 spans 16 residues. Trimming cost V 1 base and J 1 base; bases outside gene matches: 3. CDR3 coding DNA: TGTGCCAGCAGCTTAGTGGGACAGGGGCCGAACACTGAAGCTTTCTTT. Translating it yields CASSLVGQGPNTEAFF.

A word on this clonotype: No conserved phenylalanine or tryptophan ends this CDR3, so it is likely a read error. The chain employs TRBV20-1 and TRBJ1-3; possibly TRBD1 for D (5 bases). The ends were cut back, 4 bases at V and 3 bases at J, with 25 bases in the middle. CDR3 size: 18 residues. The V gene's germline CDR1 is DFQATT and CDR2 SNEGSKA (reference sequence). The CDR3 loop reads CSAMDGRVAKIFGNTIYS. CDR3 nucleotide sequence: TGCAGTGCTATGGACGGCAGGGTGGCGAAGATTTTTGGAAACACCATATATTCT.

This clonotype was recorded many times. The rearrangement uses TRBV30 and TRBJ2-5; no reliable D call. CDR3 size: 13 residues. Germline V gene data show CDR1 as GTSNPN and CDR2 as SVGIG (reference sequence). V was cut by 0 bases and J by 5 bases, with 10 bases left in between. The CDR3 here is CAWSVRLRETQYF. The CDR3 DNA sequence: TGTGCCTGGAGTGTGCGGCTGAGGGAGACCCAGTACTTC.

Only one count was recorded for this clonotype. The chain uses TRBV19 and TRBJ2-7, with D possibly being TRBD1 (5 bases). CDR3 length: 14 amino acids. Deletions cut 3 bases from V and 3 bases from J, with 12 bases between. Germline V gives CDR1 LNHDA, CDR2 SQIVND (reference sequence). The CDR3 nucleotides are TGTGCCAGTAGTATGGCGGTAGGGGACTACGAGCAGTACTTC. This sequence encodes CASSMAVGDYEQYF. The variable domain in full, with the rest retrieved from reference TRBV19 and TRBJ2-7, is DGGITQSPKYLFRKEGQNVTLSCEQNLNHDAMYWYRQDPGQGLRLIYYSQIVNDFQKGDIAEGYSVSREKKESFPLTVTSAQKNPTAFYLCASSMAVGDYEQYFGPGTRLTVT.

This clonotype has only a few counts. The V call is TRBV12-3 or TRBV12-4, the J call TRBJ2-1; D not certain. V was pared by 2 bases and J by 1 base, with 9 bases between. The CDR3 loop spans 15 amino acids. This CDR3 is CASSLRTVSYNEQFF. CDR3 bases: TGTGCCAGCAGTTTACGGACGGTATCCTACAATGAGCAGTTCTTC.

About this clonotype itself: This may stem from a read error, because a much larger clone lies one nucleotide away. V is TRBV18 and J is TRBJ1-5; tentatively, D is TRBD1 (5 bases). Germline CDR1 is KGHSH and CDR2 is LQKENI. CDR3 length equals 15 residues. CDR3 sequence (DNA): TGTGCCATCAAAAAAGGGGAGGGTAGCGATCAGCCCCAGCATTTT. Its protein is CAIKKGEGSDQPQHF. The variable domain in full, completed from reference TRBV18 and TRBJ1-5, reads NAGVMQNPRHLVRRRGQEARLRCSPMKGHSHVYWYRQLPEEGLKFMVYLQKENIIDESGMPKERFSAEFPKEGPSILRIQQVVRGDSAAYFCAIKKGEGSDQPQHFGDGTRLSIL.

This clonotype was recorded at least ten times. The CDR3: CASSPRGLAGDEQFF. The CDR3 coding sequence is TGTGCCAGCAGCCCCCGAGGACTAGCGGGAGATGAGCAGTTCTTC. The V gene is TRBV3-1, the J gene TRBJ2-1; 13 bases map to TRBD2. CDR1 and CDR2 from the germline V gene are LGHDT and YNNKEL (reference sequence). The CDR3 is made up of 15 amino acids. Trimming at V came to 4 bases and at J to 8 bases, leaving 5 bases not matched to a gene.

The J gene is TRBJ1-2, the V gene TRBV29-1; D is possibly TRBD1 (5 bases). The germline CDR1 and CDR2 sequences are SQVTM and ANQGSEA. The length of the CDR3 is 13 residues. V was trimmed by 4 bases and J by 7 bases, leaving 16 bases between them. The CDR3 DNA follows: TGCAGCGTTGGACAGCCCATGTCGGGTGGCTACACCTTC. Protein product: CSVGQPMSGGYTF.

This clonotype was observed at least ten times. The chain employs TRBV28 and TRBJ1-5, with unresolved D. The CDR3 has 10 amino acids. V was cut by 3 bases and J by 13 bases, with 7 bases left in between. The germline CDR1 and CDR2 sequences are MDHEN and SYDVKM. The CDR3 nucleotides read TGTGCCAGCAGTTTCCTGACACAGCATTTT. Amino acid sequence: CASSFLTQHF. Complete variable domain (other parts from reference TRBV28 and TRBJ1-5): DVKVTQSSRYLVKRTGEKVFLECVQDMDHENMFWYRQDPGLGLRLIYFSYDVKMKEKGDIPEGYSVSREKKERFSLILESASTNQTSMYLCASSFLTQHFGDGTRLSIL.

The chain recombines TRBV6-2 or TRBV6-3 with TRBJ2-1, with D possibly TRBD2 on 6 matching bases. Trimming stripped 5 bases from V and 9 bases from J, with 14 bases between. The CDR3 has 13 amino acids. CDR1 MNHEY and CDR2 SVGEGT come from the germline V gene. CDR3 in DNA: TGTGCCAGCAGTGAAGGAGGGTGGGGTGAGCAGTTCTTC. This gives the protein CASSEGGWGEQFF.

This clonotype has only a few counts. The chain carries TRBV29-1 and TRBJ1-4; no clear D. V gave up 7 bases and J gave up 8 bases, with 17 bases separating them. The CDR3 length is 13 residues. Germline assignment: CDR1 SQVTM and CDR2 ANQGSEA. In DNA, the CDR3 is TGCAGCGCCCTGGGGAAGGTGGTAGAAAAACTGTTTTTT. Translated, it gives CSALGKVVEKLFF. The full variable domain, its missing parts supplied by reference TRBV29-1 and TRBJ1-4, is SAVISQKPSRDICQRGTSLTIQCQVDSQVTMMFWYRQQPGQSLTLIATANQGSEATYESGFVIDKFPISRPNLTFSTLTVSNMSPEDSSIYLCSALGKVVEKLFFGSGTQLSVL.

This clonotype was counted many times. V gene TRBV30 combines with J gene TRBJ1-1; D is undetermined. V was cut by 4 bases and J by 6 bases, with 0 bases left in between. The CDR3 runs 8 residues. CDR1 is GTSNPN, CDR2 SVGIG, per germline (reference sequence). This chain's CDR3 is CAWTEAFF. The DNA for the CDR3 is TGTGCCTGGACTGAAGCTTTCTTT.